These 26 T cell receptor beta chains were all obtained from the same sample, sequenced in a study of T cell changes during pregnancy in multiple sclerosis. The repertoire was sequenced with immunoSEQ multiplex PCR; TCRdb's copy has only in-frame clones and lacks some. Of about 46,000 clones detected, approximately 92% appear once; the ten largest clones hold under 9.5%. The sequenced sample was CD8+ T cells from peripheral blood mononuclear cells, obtained after pregnancy. The origin of the receptors is a female donor with multiple sclerosis, enrolled in a pregnancy study.

This CDR3 is CASSLGLIGELFF. Written as DNA, the CDR3 is TGTGCCAGCAGCTTGGGACTCATCGGGGAGCTGTTTTTT. The chain employs TRBV5-4 and TRBJ2-2; D not resolved. Per germline, CDR1 SGHNT and CDR2 YYREEE (reference sequence). This CDR3 comprises 13 residues. With 0 bases removed from V and 7 bases from J, the gap between germline ends came to 7 bases.

The chain joins TRBV27 to TRBJ2-7; TRBD1 aligns across 9 bases. Germline V CDR1 and CDR2: MNHEY, SMNVEV (reference sequence). V gave up 4 bases and J gave up 5 bases; unmatched junction bases: 3. The CDR3 consists of 13 residues. Here the CDR3 reads CASSWTGVHEQYF. For the CDR3, the DNA is TGTGCCAGCAGTTGGACAGGGGTCCACGAGCAGTACTTC.

The gene calls are TRBV6-5 and TRBJ1-2, with D unresolved. Trimming left V 2 bases short and J 4 bases short, with 14 bases between. The CDR3 totals 15 residues. Germline-derived CDR1 and CDR2 are MNHEY and SVGAGI. CDR3 DNA sequence: TGTGCCAGCAGTTACCCGAGCGAGGGAAGCTATGGCTACACCTTC. Amino acids: CASSYPSEGSYGYTF.

This clone was picked up one time. The rearrangement joins TRBV15 to TRBJ2-5, with TRBD2 matching over 9 bases. Germline CDR1 LNHNV, CDR2 YYDKDF (reference sequence). This CDR3 is 14 amino acids long. The trim removed 1 base at V and 4 bases at J, leaving 1 base unmatched. The CDR3 loop is CATSRGRGGETQYF. The CDR3 DNA reads as TGTGCCACCAGCAGAGGGCGGGGGGGAGAGACCCAGTACTTC.

The chain joins TRBV7-9 to TRBJ1-1; D is uncertain. Per germline, CDR1 SEHNR and CDR2 FQNEAQ (reference sequence). This CDR3 has 15 amino acids. With 5 bases removed from V and 0 bases from J, the gap between germline ends came to 13 bases. CDR3 loop: CASSSISGMNTEAFF. Written as DNA, the CDR3 is TGTGCCAGCAGCAGCATTTCGGGGATGAACACTGAAGCTTTCTTT.

The chain links TRBV25-1 to TRBJ2-7; unclear D gene. Trimming took 3 bases from V and 4 from J, leaving 4 bases between them. The germline gives CDR1 MGHDK, CDR2 SYGVNS. This CDR3 is 11 amino acids long. CDR3 protein: CASSDVYEQYF. The CDR3 DNA reads TGTGCCAGCAGTGATGTATACGAGCAGTACTTC.

The V call is TRBV10-2, the J call TRBJ2-7, with 13 bases fitting TRBD2. V shed 1 base, J shed 5 bases, and the junction held 5 bases outside the gene matches. The CDR3 totals 16 residues. Germline lookup yields CDR1 WSHSY and CDR2 SAAADI. The CDR3 protein is CASSELGLAGNDEQYF. For the CDR3, the DNA is TGCGCCAGCAGTGAGTTGGGACTAGCGGGAAACGACGAGCAGTACTTC.

The chain is built from TRBV7-2 and TRBJ1-1, with a weak D call TRBD1 (6 bases). V shed 5 bases and J shed 5 bases, with 21 bases lying between them. Germline values: CDR1 SGHTA, CDR2 FQGNSA. CDR3 length equals 16 residues. CDR3 in amino acids: CASSPLTGMRWTEAFF. Written as DNA, the CDR3 is TGTGCCAGCAGCCCTCTAACAGGGATGAGGTGGACTGAAGCTTTCTTT.

The V call is TRBV4-2, the J call TRBJ2-7; TRBD1 matches at 12 bases. Germline CDR1 reads LGHNA; CDR2 reads YNFKEQ. This CDR3 has 16 residues. J was trimmed by 5 bases and V by 2 bases; bases with no gene match: 7. The DNA of the CDR3 is TGTGCCAGCAGCCAACCGCCGGGACAGGGGGCGGACGAGCAGTACTTC. This gives the protein CASSQPPGQGADEQYF.

This clone was found once. This chain connects TRBV29-1 to TRBJ2-2; TRBD1 might be the D (5 bases). V was trimmed by 7 bases and J by 1 base, leaving 16 bases between them. The length of the CDR3 is 15 residues. Germline assignment: CDR1 SQVTM and CDR2 ANQGSEA. CDR3 DNA: TGCAGCGCCCTAGAAGCAGACAGGAACACCGGGGAGCTGTTTTTT. Translation: CSALEADRNTGELFF.

This chain links TRBV7-9 with TRBJ1-1; 7 positions match TRBD1. V was pared by 5 bases and J by 4 bases, with 7 bases of the junction left unmatched. Germline CDR1 and CDR2: SEHNR and FQNEAQ (reference sequence). This CDR3 spans 14 amino acids. In nucleotides, the CDR3 is TGTGCCAGCAGCCCGACCTCAGGGGGCACTGAAGCTTTCTTT. Translating it yields CASSPTSGGTEAFF.

The CDR3 region has the DNA TGTGCCAGCAGTCAACCGGGACTAGCGGGTCTGGATGAGCAGTTCTTC. It codes for CASSQPGLAGLDEQFF. The genes are TRBV25-1 and TRBJ2-1, with 12 bases fitting TRBD2. The V and J ends lost 5 bases and 8 bases, in that order; junction bases with no gene match: 10. The germline V gene has CDR1 MGHDK and CDR2 SYGVNS. The CDR3 runs 16 residues.

This chain links TRBV11-2 with TRBJ2-7, with 8 bases aligning to TRBD1. The junction had 11 bases not matched to a gene; V was cut back by 4 bases and J by 3 bases. Germline assignment: CDR1 SGHAT and CDR2 FQNNGV. CDR3 length: 16 amino acids. CDR3 sequence (DNA): TGTGCCAGCAGCTCGCCGACAGCCACAGGGGGCTACGAGCAGTACTTC. Translated, it gives CASSSPTATGGYEQYF. Based on the CDR3 plus reference TRBV11-2 and TRBJ2-7, the full variable domain is EAGVAQSPRYKIIEKRQSVAFWCNPISGHATLYWYQQILGQGPKLLIQFQNNGVVDDSQLPKDRFSAERLKGVDSTLKIQPAKLEDSAVYLCASSSPTATGGYEQYFGPGTRLTVT.

The rearrangement joins TRBV27 to TRBJ2-7, with no clear D. The CDR3 consists of 14 residues. With 4 bases removed from V and 3 bases from J, the gap between germline ends came to 13 bases. The germline CDR1 and CDR2 sequences are MNHEY and SMNVEV (reference sequence). The CDR3 sequence is CASSSYQTGYEQYF. The CDR3 nucleotides are TGTGCCAGCAGTTCCTACCAGACTGGCTACGAGCAGTACTTC.

V is TRBV5-6 and J is TRBJ2-7; TRBD2 matches at 7 bases. The CDR3 length is 14 residues. Germline trimming cut 3 bases from V and 4 bases from J; bases unmatched to any gene: 7. Germline CDR1 is SGHDT and CDR2 is YYEEEE. DNA for the CDR3: TGTGCCAGCAGCTGGGCGGGAGAATTTTACGAGCAGTACTTC. Translating gives CASSWAGEFYEQYF.

The chain carries TRBV2 and TRBJ2-7, with 10 bases that match TRBD2. There are 18 residues in the CDR3. Germline CDR1 and CDR2: SNHLY and FYNNEI. J was trimmed by 3 bases and V by 3 bases; bases with no gene match: 14. CDR3 nucleotides: TGTGCCAGCAGTGAGGGGCTAGCGGGGGCCTCTGAACTCTACGAGCAGTACTTC. Translating gives CASSEGLAGASELYEQYF.

This chain connects TRBV7-2 to TRBJ2-1, with 9 bases fitting TRBD1. Losses at the gene ends were 6 bases for V and 0 bases for J; bases not matched to a gene: 3. The CDR3 has 15 residues. Germline V gene lookup returns CDR1 SGHTA and CDR2 FQGNSA. The CDR3 loop is CASRGTGYSYNEQFF. DNA for the CDR3: TGTGCCAGCAGAGGGACAGGGTACTCCTACAATGAGCAGTTCTTC.

The chain links TRBV27 to TRBJ1-6; D might be TRBD1 (5 bases). This CDR3 has 14 amino acids. Germline V lookup: CDR1 MNHEY, CDR2 SMNVEV (reference sequence). V shed 6 bases and J shed 6 bases, with 12 bases lying between them. CDR3 in DNA: TGTGCCAGCAGCGGGCGGGGCGCTAATTCACCCCTCCACTTT. It yields the protein CASSGRGANSPLHF.

This rearrangement joins TRBV11-1 to TRBJ2-3; D not certain. V gave up 4 bases and J gave up 4 bases, with 6 bases separating them. Germline assignment: CDR1 SGHAT and CDR2 FQDESV (reference sequence). The CDR3 sequence is 12 residues long. DNA of the CDR3: TGTGCCAGCAGCTCCCGGTCAGATACGCAGTATTTT. Translating gives CASSSRSDTQYF.

By frequency in the sample, this clone is medium-sized. The V call is TRBV6-5, the J call TRBJ1-2, with 10 bases matching TRBD1. This CDR3 is 14 amino acids long. From germline, CDR1 is MNHEY and CDR2 SVGAGI. V shed 5 bases, J shed 7 bases, and the junction held 7 bases outside the gene matches. The DNA of the CDR3 is TGTGCCAGCAGTGGACAGGGGGGAGGGTCTGGCTACACCTTC. Translating it yields CASSGQGGGSGYTF.

This chain's CDR3 is CASSPAAGARETQYF. CDR3 coding DNA: TGTGCCAGCAGTCCCGCCGCGGGGGCACGGGAGACCCAGTACTTC. The chain links TRBV6-5 to TRBJ2-5; tentative D call: TRBD2 (7 bases). V dropped 5 bases and J dropped 5 bases, with 18 bases sitting between them. The CDR3 runs to 15 residues. Per germline, CDR1 MNHEY and CDR2 SVGAGI.

V is TRBV19 and J is TRBJ2-1, with 8 bases lining up with TRBD2. With V trimmed by 7 bases and J by 0 bases, 14 bases remained unmatched. Germline CDR1 LNHDA, CDR2 SQIVND (reference sequence). The CDR3 runs 18 residues. CDR3 protein: CASIAHASGGFSYNEQFF. The CDR3 coding sequence is TGTGCCAGTATCGCCCATGCCAGCGGGGGATTCTCCTACAATGAGCAGTTCTTC. Drawing the rest from reference TRBV19 and TRBJ2-1, the complete variable domain is DGGITQSPKYLFRKEGQNVTLSCEQNLNHDAMYWYRQDPGQGLRLIYYSQIVNDFQKGDIAEGYSVSREKKESFPLTVTSAQKNPTAFYLCASIAHASGGFSYNEQFFGPGTRLTVL.

The V and J genes are TRBV2 and TRBJ2-5; 7 bases are shared with TRBD1. V lost 11 bases to trimming and J lost 4 bases; unmatched junction nucleotides: 7. Germline loops: CDR1 SNHLY, CDR2 FYNNEI. This CDR3 region has 12 residues. The CDR3: CAGDRVGETQYF. CDR3 coding DNA: TGTGCCGGTGACAGGGTGGGAGAGACCCAGTACTTC.

V usage is TRBV7-9 and J usage is TRBJ2-7, with D unclear. The CDR3 is made up of 14 amino acids. In germline, CDR1 is SEHNR, CDR2 FQNEAQ (reference sequence). With 4 bases removed from V and 4 bases from J, the gap between germline ends came to 14 bases. The CDR3 reads CASSSPSTGYEQYF. The CDR3 DNA sequence: TGTGCCAGCAGCTCCCCAAGTACCGGTTACGAGCAGTACTTC.

CDR3 loop: CASSSPGRLADQPQHF. The DNA of the CDR3 is TGTGCCAGCAGCTCACCGGGACGGCTAGCGGATCAGCCCCAGCATTTT. The V gene is TRBV7-8, the J gene TRBJ1-5; TRBD1 is a possible D gene (5 bases). Germline values: CDR1 SGHVS, CDR2 FQNEAQ. This CDR3 has 16 amino acids. The V gene lost 4 bases and the J gene lost 5 bases, with 18 bases spanning the gap. The full variable domain, with the rest looked up from reference TRBV7-8 and TRBJ1-5, is GAGVSQSPRYKVAKRGQDVALRCDPISGHVSLFWYQQALGQGPEFLTYFQNEAQLDKSGLPSDRFFAERPEGSVSTLKIQRTQQEDSAVYLCASSSPGRLADQPQHFGDGTRLSIL.

This chain joins TRBV27 and TRBJ2-1; D gene uncertain. The V gene lost 5 bases and the J gene lost 12 bases, with 11 bases spanning the gap. This CDR3 contains 11 residues. CDR1 is MNHEY and CDR2 is SMNVEV in the germline V gene (reference sequence). This chain's CDR3 is CASSTNTRQFF. The CDR3 bases are TGTGCCAGCAGTACTAACACCCGGCAGTTCTTC.